What follows are 5 T cell receptor beta chains derived from one specimen sequenced in a study of cytomegalovirus exposure and HLA in healthy donors. Both 60 Vbeta primers and 13 Jbeta primers went into the PCR. TCRdb keeps only in-frame clones here, not all; method: immunoSEQ multiplex PCR. The sample lists approximately 150,000 clones; roughly 74% were seen once. Source material: PBMCs. These receptors were collected from a woman aged 18-29 years in good health and CMV-seropositive.

As concerns this clone: Within the sample, other DNA sequences also encode this same CDR3. This chain connects TRBV7-7 to TRBJ2-2, with 10 positions matching TRBD1. Germline V lookup: CDR1 SSHAT, CDR2 FNYEAQ (reference sequence). The CDR3 has 15 residues. V lost 5 bases and J lost 3; bases outside the gene matches: 3. In DNA, the CDR3 is TGTGCCAGCAGCCTGGGGACAGGGGACACCGGGGAGCTGTTTTTT. Encoded protein: CASSLGTGDTGELFF.

This clone was counted a single time. The chain has TRBV4-2 and TRBJ1-4, with D unclear. Looked up from germline, CDR1 is LGHNA and CDR2 is YNFKEQ. The CDR3 consists of 15 residues. Trimming cost V 0 bases and J 8 bases, with 13 bases left between them. The CDR3 coding sequence is TGTGCCAGCAGCCAAGAGCGCAGGCTCCACGAAAAACTGTTTTTT. Translating gives CASSQERRLHEKLFF.

The chain couples TRBV7-6 to TRBJ1-6; the D gene is possibly TRBD1 (5 bases). The CDR3 contains 13 residues. V shed 1 base and J shed 10 bases, with 8 bases lying between them. Germline loops: CDR1 SGHVS, CDR2 FNYEAQ. Here the CDR3 reads CASSLGTGSPLHF. The CDR3, as DNA: TGTGCCAGCAGCTTAGGTACAGGCTCACCCCTCCACTTT.

CDR3 loop: CASSEPRGLRQPQHF. CDR3 nucleotides: TGTGCCAGCAGCGAACCCCGGGGTCTGAGGCAGCCCCAGCATTTT. This chain links TRBV2 with TRBJ1-5, with D unresolved. The V end was cut by 6 bases, the J end by 7 bases, with 19 bases between. CDR1 and CDR2 (germline): SNHLY, FYNNEI. The CDR3 consists of 15 residues.

The rearrangement joins TRBV5-6 to TRBJ2-3, with 7 bases identical to TRBD1. After removal of 7 bases from V and 3 bases from J, the junction contained 11 bases not matched to a gene. The CDR3 is 15 amino acids. Looked up from germline, CDR1 is SGHDT and CDR2 is YYEEEE. The CDR3 coding sequence is TGTGCCAGCGTTCAACTGGCAGGGGGAACAGATACGCAGTATTTT. It specifies CASVQLAGGTDTQYF.